The rows below give T cell receptor beta chains drawn from one sample of a study of blood T cell repertoires in COVID-19. Assay used: immunoSEQ multiplex PCR; TCRdb lists only in-frame clones, some missing. The sample holds almost 250,000 clones, 85% to 90% seen once. The sample taken for sequencing was PBMCs or T cells enriched from blood (not recorded which). All receptors come from a woman aged 50 to 60 who had recovered from COVID-19. Both conserved end residues are part of each CDR3. Each record gives: V gene, CDR3 protein.

>TRBV7-3
CASSLDPSSGSSYNEQFF
>TRBV15
CATSGEGGKQYF
>TRBV29-1
CSVYTGGTGANEAFF
>TRBV19
CASSVGGTGGTDTQYF
>TRBV28
CASSPWRRLFVYGYTF
>TRBV19
CASSIAGTRSQETQYF
>TRBV3-1/TRBV3-2
CASSQWASGNYEQYF
>TRBV4-1
CASSQAVRGETQYF
>TRBV19
CASGRGTPYEQYF
>TRBV3-1/TRBV3-2
CASSQLGNEQFF
>TRBV7-2
CASSVDRAWSGELFF
>TRBV2
CASLRKNIQYF
>TRBV28
CASSGDPFLTGWEEKLFF
>TRBV10-3
CAIRSSGTKKKGYNEQFF
>TRBV15
CATSRKGDTIYF
>TRBV7-7
CASSLGGRGTSGIHEQFF
>TRBV6-5
CASRRTGTFGEQYF
>TRBV29-1
CSTRQGPYTETQYF
>TRBV29-1
CSVATSGASEQYF
>TRBV12-3/TRBV12-4
CASRDGTARGYTF
>TRBV24-1
CATSELGTGISEQFF
>TRBV27
CASSYPPGQAVRGSNSPLHF
>TRBV4-1
CASSQDPRGTEAFF
>TRBV18
CASSPTGQRNSPLHF
>TRBV2
CASSARGDTGELFF
>TRBV7-3
CASSPSTTSAFWFF